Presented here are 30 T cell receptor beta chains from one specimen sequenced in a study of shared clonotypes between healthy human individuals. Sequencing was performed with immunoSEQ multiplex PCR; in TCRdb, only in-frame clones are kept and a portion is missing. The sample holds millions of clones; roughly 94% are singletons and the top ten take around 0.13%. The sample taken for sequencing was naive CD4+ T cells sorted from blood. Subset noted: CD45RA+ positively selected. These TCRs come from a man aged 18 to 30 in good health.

The CDR3, as DNA: TGTGCCAGCAACCGCGGGGGTCCCTACAATGAGCAGTTCTTC. Its protein is CASNRGGPYNEQFF. The chain couples TRBV2 to TRBJ2-1; 7 nucleotides align to TRBD2. V lost 7 bases to trimming and J lost 2 bases; unmatched junction nucleotides: 5. Germline V CDR1 and CDR2: SNHLY, FYNNEI. This CDR3 contains 14 residues. The full variable domain, with the rest looked up from reference TRBV2 and TRBJ2-1, is EPEVTQTPSHQVTQMGQEVILRCVPISNHLYFYWYRQILGQKVEFLVSFYNNEISEKSEIFDDQFSVERPDGSNFTLKIRSTKLEDSAMYFCASNRGGPYNEQFFGPGTRLTVL.

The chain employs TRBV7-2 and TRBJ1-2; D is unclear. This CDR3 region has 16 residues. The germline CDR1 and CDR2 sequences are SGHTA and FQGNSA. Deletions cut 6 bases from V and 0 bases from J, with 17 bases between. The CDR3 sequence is CASRRTGGVSNYGYTF. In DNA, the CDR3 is TGTGCCAGCAGACGAACCGGCGGCGTTTCTAACTATGGCTACACCTTC. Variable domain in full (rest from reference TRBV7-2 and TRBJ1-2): GAGVSQSPSNKVTEKGKDVELRCDPISGHTALYWYRQSLGQGLEFLIYFQGNSAPDKSGLPSDRFSAERTGGSVSTLTIQRTQQEDSAVYLCASRRTGGVSNYGYTFGSGTRLTVV.

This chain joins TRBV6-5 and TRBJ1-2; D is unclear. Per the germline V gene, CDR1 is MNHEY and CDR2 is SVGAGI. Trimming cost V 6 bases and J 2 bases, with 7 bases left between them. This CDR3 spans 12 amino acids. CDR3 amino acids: CASRRENYGYTF. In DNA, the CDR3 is TGTGCCAGCAGAAGAGAGAACTATGGCTACACCTTC.

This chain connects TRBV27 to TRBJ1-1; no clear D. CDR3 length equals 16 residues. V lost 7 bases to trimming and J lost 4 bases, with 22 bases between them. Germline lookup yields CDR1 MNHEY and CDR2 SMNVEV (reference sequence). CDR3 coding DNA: TGTGCCAGCACCGACGCCGGGTCCATGGGGTCCACTGAAGCTTTCTTT. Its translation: CASTDAGSMGSTEAFF.

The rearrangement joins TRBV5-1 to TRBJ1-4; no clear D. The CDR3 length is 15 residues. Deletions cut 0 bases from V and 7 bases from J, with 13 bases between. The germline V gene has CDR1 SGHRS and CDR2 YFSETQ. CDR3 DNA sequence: TGCGCCAGCAGCTTGGAAGGCGGAGAGGGTGAAAAACTGTTTTTT. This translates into CASSLEGGEGEKLFF.

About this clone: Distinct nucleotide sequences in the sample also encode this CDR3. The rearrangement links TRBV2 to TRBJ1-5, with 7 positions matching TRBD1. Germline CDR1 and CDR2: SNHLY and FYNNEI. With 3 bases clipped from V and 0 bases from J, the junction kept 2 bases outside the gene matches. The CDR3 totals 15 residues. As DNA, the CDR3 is TGTGCCAGCAGTGAGGGACAGTATAGCAATCAGCCCCAGCATTTT. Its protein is CASSEGQYSNQPQHF.

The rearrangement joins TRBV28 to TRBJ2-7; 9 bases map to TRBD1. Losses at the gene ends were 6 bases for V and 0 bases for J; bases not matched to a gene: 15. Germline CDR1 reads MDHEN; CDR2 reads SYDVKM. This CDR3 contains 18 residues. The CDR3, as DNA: TGTGCCAGCAGCTCCTCGCCCGGGACAGGGTACCGCTCCTACGAGCAGTACTTC. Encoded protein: CASSSSPGTGYRSYEQYF.

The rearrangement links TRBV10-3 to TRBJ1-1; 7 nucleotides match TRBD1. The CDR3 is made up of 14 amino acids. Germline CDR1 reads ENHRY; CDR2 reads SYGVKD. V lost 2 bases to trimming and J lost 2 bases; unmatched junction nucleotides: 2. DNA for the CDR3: TGTGCCATCAGTGAGGACAGGGCCAACACTGAAGCTTTCTTT. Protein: CAISEDRANTEAFF.

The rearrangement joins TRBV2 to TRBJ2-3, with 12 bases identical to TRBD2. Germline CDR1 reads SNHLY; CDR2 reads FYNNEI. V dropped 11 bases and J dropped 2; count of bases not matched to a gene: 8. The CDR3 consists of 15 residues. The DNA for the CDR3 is TGTGCCGGGTCGACTAGCGGGGGATTCACAGATACGCAGTATTTT. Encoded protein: CAGSTSGGFTDTQYF. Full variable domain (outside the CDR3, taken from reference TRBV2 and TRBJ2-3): EPEVTQTPSHQVTQMGQEVILRCVPISNHLYFYWYRQILGQKVEFLVSFYNNEISEKSEIFDDQFSVERPDGSNFTLKIRSTKLEDSAMYFCAGSTSGGFTDTQYFGPGTRLTVL.

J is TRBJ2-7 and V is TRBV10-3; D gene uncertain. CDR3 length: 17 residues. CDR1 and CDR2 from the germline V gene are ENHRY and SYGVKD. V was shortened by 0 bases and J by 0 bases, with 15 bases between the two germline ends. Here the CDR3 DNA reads TGTGCCATCAGTGAGTCGATGGGGTTTGGGGTCTCCTACGAGCAGTACTTC. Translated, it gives CAISESMGFGVSYEQYF.

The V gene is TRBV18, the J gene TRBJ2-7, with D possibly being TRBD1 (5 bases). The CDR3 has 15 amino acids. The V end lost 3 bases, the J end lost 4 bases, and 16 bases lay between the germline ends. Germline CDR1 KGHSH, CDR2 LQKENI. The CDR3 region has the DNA TGTGCCAGCTCACCGAAAACTGGACAATTTTACGAGCAGTACTTC. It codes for CASSPKTGQFYEQYF. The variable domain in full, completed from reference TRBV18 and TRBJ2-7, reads NAGVMQNPRHLVRRRGQEARLRCSPMKGHSHVYWYRQLPEEGLKFMVYLQKENIIDESGMPKERFSAEFPKEGPSILRIQQVVRGDSAAYFCASSPKTGQFYEQYFGPGTRLTVT.

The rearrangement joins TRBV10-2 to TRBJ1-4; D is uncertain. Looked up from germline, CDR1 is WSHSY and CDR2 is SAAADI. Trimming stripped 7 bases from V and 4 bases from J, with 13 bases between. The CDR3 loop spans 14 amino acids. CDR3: CASKDGAYNEKLFF. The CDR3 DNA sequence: TGCGCCAGCAAGGATGGAGCTTATAATGAAAAACTGTTTTTT.

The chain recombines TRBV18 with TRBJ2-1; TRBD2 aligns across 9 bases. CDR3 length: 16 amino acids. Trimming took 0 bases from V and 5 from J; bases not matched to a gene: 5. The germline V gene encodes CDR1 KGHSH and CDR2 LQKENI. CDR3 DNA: TGTGCCAGCTCACCACCGAGACTAGCGGTAAACAATGAGCAGTTCTTC. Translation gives CASSPPRLAVNNEQFF.

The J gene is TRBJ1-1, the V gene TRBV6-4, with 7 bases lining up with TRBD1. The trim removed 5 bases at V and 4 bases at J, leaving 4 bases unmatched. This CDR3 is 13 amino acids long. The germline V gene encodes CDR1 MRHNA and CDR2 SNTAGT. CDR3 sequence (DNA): TGTGCCAGCAGTCCCGGGGACAGCACTGAAGCTTTCTTT. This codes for CASSPGDSTEAFF.

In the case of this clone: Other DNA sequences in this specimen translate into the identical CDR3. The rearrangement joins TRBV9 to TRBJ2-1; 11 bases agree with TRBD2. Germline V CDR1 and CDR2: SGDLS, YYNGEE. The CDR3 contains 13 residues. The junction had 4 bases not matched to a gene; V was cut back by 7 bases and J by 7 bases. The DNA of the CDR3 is TGTGCCAGCGGGCTAGCGGGGGGTAATGAGCAGTTCTTC. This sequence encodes CASGLAGGNEQFF.

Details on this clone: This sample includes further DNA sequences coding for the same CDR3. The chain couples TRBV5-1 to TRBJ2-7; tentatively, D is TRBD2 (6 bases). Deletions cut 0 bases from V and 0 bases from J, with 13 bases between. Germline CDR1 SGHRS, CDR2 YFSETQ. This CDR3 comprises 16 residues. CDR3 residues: CASSLGGSGSSYEQYF. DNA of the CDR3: TGCGCCAGCAGCTTGGGGGGTAGCGGAAGCTCCTACGAGCAGTACTTC.

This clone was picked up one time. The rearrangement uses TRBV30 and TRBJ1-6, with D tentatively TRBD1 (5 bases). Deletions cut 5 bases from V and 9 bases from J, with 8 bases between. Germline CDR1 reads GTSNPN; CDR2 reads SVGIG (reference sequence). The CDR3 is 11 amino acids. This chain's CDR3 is CAWGGSSPLHF. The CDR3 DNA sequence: TGTGCCTGGGGGGGGAGTTCACCCCTCCACTTT.

The CDR3 nucleotides are TGTGCCAGCACTAGGTATGGGGCGAATCAGCCCCAGCATTTT. Translation: CASTRYGANQPQHF. The rearrangement links TRBV6-1 to TRBJ1-5; D is possibly TRBD1 (5 bases). Trimming removed 7 bases from V and 4 bases from J, with 14 bases in between. Germline V gene data show CDR1 as MNHNS and CDR2 as SASEGT. CDR3 size: 14 residues.

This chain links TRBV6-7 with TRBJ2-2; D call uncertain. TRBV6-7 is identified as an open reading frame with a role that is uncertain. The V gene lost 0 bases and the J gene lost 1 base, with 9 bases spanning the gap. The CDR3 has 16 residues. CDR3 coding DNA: TGTGCCAGCAGTTACTCGGCGCAGGAGAACACCGGGGAGCTGTTTTTT. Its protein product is CASSYSAQENTGELFF.

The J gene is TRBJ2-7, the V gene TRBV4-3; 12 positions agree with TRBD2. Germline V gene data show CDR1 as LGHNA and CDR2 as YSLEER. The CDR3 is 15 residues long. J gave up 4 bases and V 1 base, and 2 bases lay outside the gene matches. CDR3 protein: CASSQVTSGRYEQYF. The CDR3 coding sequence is TGCGCCAGCAGCCAAGTCACTAGCGGGAGGTACGAGCAGTACTTC.

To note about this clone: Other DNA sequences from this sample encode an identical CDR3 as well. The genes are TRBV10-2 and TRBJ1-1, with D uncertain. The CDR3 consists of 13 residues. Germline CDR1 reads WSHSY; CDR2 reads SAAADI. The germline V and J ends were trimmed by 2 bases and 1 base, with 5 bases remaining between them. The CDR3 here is CASSEQENTEAFF. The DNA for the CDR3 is TGCGCCAGCAGTGAGCAAGAGAACACTGAAGCTTTCTTT.

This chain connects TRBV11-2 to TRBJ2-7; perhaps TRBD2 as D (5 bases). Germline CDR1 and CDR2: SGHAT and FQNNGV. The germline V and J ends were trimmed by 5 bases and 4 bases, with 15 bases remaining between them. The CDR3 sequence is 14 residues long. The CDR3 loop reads CASSPNGLIYEQYF. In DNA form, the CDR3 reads TGTGCCAGCAGCCCAAACGGACTGATTTACGAGCAGTACTTC.

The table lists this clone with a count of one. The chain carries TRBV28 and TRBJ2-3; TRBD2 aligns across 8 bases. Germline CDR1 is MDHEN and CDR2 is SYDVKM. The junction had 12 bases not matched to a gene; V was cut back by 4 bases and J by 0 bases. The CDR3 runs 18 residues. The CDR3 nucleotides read TGTGCCAGCAGTTCGCGGGGGGCGCCCCATTCTAGCACAGATACGCAGTATTTT. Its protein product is CASSSRGAPHSSTDTQYF.

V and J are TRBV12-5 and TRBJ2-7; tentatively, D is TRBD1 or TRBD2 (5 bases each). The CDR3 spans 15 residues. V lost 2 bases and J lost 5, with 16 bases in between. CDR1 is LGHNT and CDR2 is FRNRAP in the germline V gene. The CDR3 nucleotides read TGTGCTAGTGGTTTGACCCGGGACCGAAGGAACGAGCAGTACTTC. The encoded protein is CASGLTRDRRNEQYF. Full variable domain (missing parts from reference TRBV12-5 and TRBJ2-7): DARVTQTPRHKVTEMGQEVTMRCQPILGHNTVFWYRQTMMQGLELLAYFRNRAPLDDSGMPKDRFSAEMPDATLATLKIQPSEPRDSAVYFCASGLTRDRRNEQYFGPGTRLTVT.

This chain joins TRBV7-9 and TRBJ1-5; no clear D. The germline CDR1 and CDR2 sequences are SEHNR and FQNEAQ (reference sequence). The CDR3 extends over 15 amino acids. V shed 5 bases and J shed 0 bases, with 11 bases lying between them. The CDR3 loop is CASSAGPVSNQPQHF. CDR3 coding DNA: TGTGCCAGCAGCGCTGGGCCCGTTAGCAATCAGCCCCAGCATTTT.

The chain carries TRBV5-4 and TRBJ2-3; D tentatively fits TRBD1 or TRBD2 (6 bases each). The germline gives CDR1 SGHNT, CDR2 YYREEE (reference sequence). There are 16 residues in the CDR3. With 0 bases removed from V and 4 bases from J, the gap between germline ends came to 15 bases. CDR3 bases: TGTGCCAGCAGCTTGGGCCCGGGGGCAGAGGCAGATACGCAGTATTTT. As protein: CASSLGPGAEADTQYF.

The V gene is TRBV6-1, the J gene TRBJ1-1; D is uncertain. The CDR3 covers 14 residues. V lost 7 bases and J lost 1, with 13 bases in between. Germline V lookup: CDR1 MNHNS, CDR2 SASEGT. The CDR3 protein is CASTPVRQNTEAFF. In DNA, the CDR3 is TGTGCCAGCACTCCGGTCAGGCAGAACACTGAAGCTTTCTTT.

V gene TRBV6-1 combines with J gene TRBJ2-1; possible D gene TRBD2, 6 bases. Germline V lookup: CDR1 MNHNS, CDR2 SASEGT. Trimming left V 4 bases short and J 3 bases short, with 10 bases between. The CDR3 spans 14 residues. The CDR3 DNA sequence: TGTGCCAGCAGTGGCCGGGACTTCTACAATGAGCAGTTCTTC. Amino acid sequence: CASSGRDFYNEQFF.

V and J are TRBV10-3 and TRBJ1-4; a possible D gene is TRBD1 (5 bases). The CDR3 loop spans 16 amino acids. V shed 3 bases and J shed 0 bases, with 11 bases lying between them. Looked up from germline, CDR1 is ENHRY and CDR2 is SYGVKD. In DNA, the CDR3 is TGTGCCATCAGTGACTCACCGGGACCAACTAATGAAAAACTGTTTTTT. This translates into CAISDSPGPTNEKLFF.

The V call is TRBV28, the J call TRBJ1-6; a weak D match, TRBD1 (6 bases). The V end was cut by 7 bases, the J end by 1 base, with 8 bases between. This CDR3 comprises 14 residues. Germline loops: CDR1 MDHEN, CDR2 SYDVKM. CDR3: CASTQGSYNSPLHF. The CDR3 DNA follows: TGTGCCAGCACCCAGGGGTCCTATAATTCACCCCTCCACTTT.